Listed here are 27 T cell receptor beta chains from one sample, sequenced in a study of STAT5B mutations in CD4+ large granular lymphocyte leukemia (dated by TCRdb to between 2020 and 2023). Libraries were prepared through the immunoSEQ multiplex PCR assay. This immuneACCESS table, as held by TCRdb, lists in-frame sequences with V and J called but not all clones. Of the missing ones, under half trace to an unresolved V gene in checked studies; the others have no known cause. This sample lists around 33,000 clones; 69% were detected once. The leading ten clones occupy around 2.9% of the sample. Source material: CD4+ T cells from blood buffy coats. Every receptor here comes from a human donor in good health.

The chain joins TRBV30 to TRBJ1-1; no definite D call. The CDR3 is made up of 11 amino acids. Germline V gene data show CDR1 as GTSNPN and CDR2 as SVGIG (reference sequence). V was pared by 0 bases and J by 11 bases, with 10 bases between. CDR3 protein: CAWSVSEAAFF. In DNA form, the CDR3 reads TGTGCCTGGAGTGTTTCGGAGGCGGCTTTCTTT. The full variable domain, completed using reference TRBV30 and TRBJ1-1, is SQTIHQWPATLVQPVGSPLSLECTVEGTSNPNLYWYRQAAGRGLQLLFYSVGIGQISSEVPQNLSASRPQDRQFILSSKKLLLSDSGFYLCAWSVSEAAFFGQGTRLTVV.

In its sample, this clone is medium-sized. The J gene is TRBJ1-3, the V gene TRBV9, with D unresolved. Per the germline V gene, CDR1 is SGDLS and CDR2 is YYNGEE. V was trimmed by 2 bases and J by 6 bases, leaving 9 bases between them. This CDR3 is built from 13 residues. The CDR3 bases are TGTGCCAGCAGCGTGGAGGGAACAAACACCATATATTTT. Amino acids: CASSVEGTNTIYF.

The chain uses TRBV6-1 and TRBJ2-7; possible D gene TRBD1, 6 bases. Trimming removed 2 bases at V and 2 bases at J, with 10 bases between. This CDR3 spans 14 amino acids. Germline V gene data show CDR1 as MNHNS and CDR2 as SASEGT. CDR3 sequence: CASSEIGTPYEQYF. DNA of the CDR3: TGTGCCAGCAGTGAAATCGGGACACCCTACGAGCAGTACTTC.

This chain connects TRBV25-1 to TRBJ2-2; no clear D. The germline V and J ends were trimmed by 5 bases and 3 bases, with 7 bases remaining between them. Germline CDR1 MGHDK, CDR2 SYGVNS. The CDR3 totals 13 residues. CDR3 in DNA: TGTGCCAGCAGTCCTCAGTACACCGGGGAGCTGTTTTTT. Translated: CASSPQYTGELFF.

This clone appeared a few times. The V and J genes are TRBV5-1 and TRBJ2-7; tentatively, D is TRBD2 (6 bases). V was clipped by 3 bases and J by 5 bases, with 15 bases between them. The CDR3 runs to 14 residues. CDR1 is SGHRS and CDR2 is YFSETQ in the germline V gene. The CDR3 reads CASSSGLLEHEQYF. The CDR3 DNA follows: TGCGCCAGCAGCTCCGGACTATTGGAGCACGAGCAGTACTTC.

V gene TRBV19 combines with J gene TRBJ2-1, with D perhaps TRBD2 (6 bases). CDR3 length: 18 residues. V was clipped by 0 bases and J by 0 bases, with 15 bases between them. Per the germline V gene, CDR1 is LNHDA and CDR2 is SQIVND (reference sequence). The CDR3 region is CASSIDRGSNRSYNEQFF. CDR3 nucleotide sequence: TGTGCCAGTAGTATAGATCGGGGGTCCAACCGCTCCTACAATGAGCAGTTCTTC.

There are a few counts of this clone. The rearrangement joins TRBV2 to TRBJ1-5, with D tentatively TRBD1 (6 bases). The germline gives CDR1 SNHLY, CDR2 FYNNEI. V lost 9 bases to trimming and J lost 7 bases, with 16 bases between them. The CDR3 length is 13 residues. DNA for the CDR3: TGTGCCAGTAACAGGGACGCCGGCCAGCCCCAGCATTTT. Its protein is CASNRDAGQPQHF.

Details on this clone: Other DNA sequences of this sample code for an identical CDR3. The chain couples TRBV4-3 to TRBJ1-1; D may be TRBD1 (6 bases). The CDR3 is made up of 13 amino acids. CDR1 and CDR2 from the germline V gene are LGHNA and YSLEER. V was shortened by 4 bases and J by 8 bases, with 14 bases between the two germline ends. Written as DNA, the CDR3 is TGCGCCAGCAGCCTCGGGGGGGGGACAGAAGCTTTCTTT. Its translation: CASSLGGGTEAFF.

The CDR3 region has the DNA TGTGCCAGCAGCCGAGGGGGGGGGAGGCCGATGAACACTGAAGCTTTCTTT. It codes for CASSRGGGRPMNTEAFF. This chain uses TRBV14 with TRBJ1-1; D is perhaps TRBD1 (6 bases). CDR1 and CDR2 from the germline V gene are SGHDN and FVKESK. CDR3 length: 17 amino acids. The V end lost 4 bases, the J end lost 0 bases, and 18 bases lay between the germline ends.

This clone was counted once. The V and J genes are TRBV11-2 and TRBJ2-1, with D perhaps matching TRBD2 (5 bases). With 4 bases removed from V and 1 base from J, the gap between germline ends came to 14 bases. The CDR3 consists of 16 residues. Germline V lookup: CDR1 SGHAT, CDR2 FQNNGV. This CDR3 is CASSSAGAVSYNEQFF. The DNA for the CDR3 is TGTGCCAGCAGCTCCGCGGGCGCAGTTTCCTACAATGAGCAGTTCTTC.

V usage is TRBV9 and J usage is TRBJ2-2, with D unresolved. Trimming left V 2 bases short and J 7 bases short, with 9 bases between. The CDR3 is made up of 13 amino acids. CDR1 SGDLS and CDR2 YYNGEE come from the germline V gene. The CDR3 DNA is TGTGCCAGCAGCGTTAGTGTTCTCGGGGAGCTGTTTTTT. It encodes CASSVSVLGELFF. The full variable domain, its missing parts supplied by reference TRBV9 and TRBJ2-2, is DSGVTQTPKHLITATGQRVTLRCSPRSGDLSVYWYQQSLDQGLQFLIQYYNGEERAKGNILERFSAQQFPDLHSELNLSSLELGDSALYFCASSVSVLGELFFGEGSRLTVL.

This chain uses TRBV7-2 with TRBJ1-6, with 10 bases aligning to TRBD1. CDR3 length: 15 residues. V dropped 5 bases and J dropped 9; count of bases not matched to a gene: 7. CDR1 SGHTA and CDR2 FQGNSA come from the germline V gene. The CDR3 bases are TGTGCCAGCAGCCCGTCCGGGACAGGGGTTTCACCCCTCCACTTT. Its protein is CASSPSGTGVSPLHF.

This clone was recorded only once. The chain carries TRBV7-2 and TRBJ1-2; D not resolved. Germline V lookup: CDR1 SGHTA, CDR2 FQGNSA. Trimming stripped 7 bases from V and 4 bases from J, with 16 bases between. The CDR3 runs to 14 residues. The CDR3 DNA sequence: TGTGCCAGCACCTACGGGCCGTGGATCTATGGCTACACCTTC. This translates into CASTYGPWIYGYTF.

The genes are TRBV9 and TRBJ1-4; 10 bases map to TRBD1. Losses at the gene ends were 2 bases for V and 7 bases for J; bases not matched to a gene: 5. Germline V gene lookup returns CDR1 SGDLS and CDR2 YYNGEE. CDR3 length: 15 residues. As DNA, the CDR3 is TGTGCCAGCAGCGTGGGCGGACAGGGGGGTGAAAAACTGTTTTTT. Amino acid sequence: CASSVGGQGGEKLFF.

This rearrangement joins TRBV2 to TRBJ1-5; 9 bases line up with TRBD1. CDR3 length equals 13 residues. The V gene's germline CDR1 is SNHLY and CDR2 FYNNEI. V trimming: 5 bases; J trimming: 5 bases; junction bases outside the gene matches: 1. CDR3 nucleotides: TGTGCCAGCAGTAGGACAGGGGATCAGCCCCAGCATTTT. It codes for CASSRTGDQPQHF.

This clone is deemed medium-sized. This rearrangement joins TRBV30 to TRBJ1-1; possible D gene TRBD1, 6 bases. CDR1 is GTSNPN, CDR2 SVGIG, per germline (reference sequence). CDR3 length: 14 amino acids. V shed 3 bases and J shed 0 bases, with 11 bases lying between them. The CDR3 region is CAWRLDSLNTEAFF. The CDR3 bases are TGTGCCTGGAGGCTGGACAGCTTGAACACTGAAGCTTTCTTT. Supplemented by reference TRBV30 and TRBJ1-1, the full variable domain reads SQTIHQWPATLVQPVGSPLSLECTVEGTSNPNLYWYRQAAGRGLQLLFYSVGIGQISSEVPQNLSASRPQDRQFILSSKKLLLSDSGFYLCAWRLDSLNTEAFFGQGTRLTVV.

About this clone: The identical CDR3 is also encoded by other nucleotide sequences in the sample. The CDR3 sequence is CASSLGQETQYF. DNA for the CDR3: TGCGCCAGCAGCTTGGGGCAAGAGACCCAGTACTTC. The chain is built from TRBV5-1 and TRBJ2-5, with D unclear. The CDR3 loop spans 12 amino acids. V shed 0 bases and J shed 2 bases, with 2 bases lying between them. Germline assignment: CDR1 SGHRS and CDR2 YFSETQ. Using reference TRBV5-1 and TRBJ2-5 for the parts outside the CDR3, the full variable domain is KAGVTQTPRYLIKTRGQQVTLSCSPISGHRSVSWYQQTPGQGLQFLFEYFSETQRNKGNFPGRFSGRQFSNSRSEMNVSTLELGDSALYLCASSLGQETQYFGPGTRLLVL.

V and J are TRBV5-1 and TRBJ2-3; D may be TRBD2 (5 bases). Trimming cost V 4 bases and J 0 bases, with 12 bases left between them. The germline V gene encodes CDR1 SGHRS and CDR2 YFSETQ. This CDR3 region has 15 residues. The CDR3 sequence is CASSPDGVSTDTQYF. The CDR3 DNA follows: TGCGCCAGCAGCCCCGACGGGGTTAGCACAGATACGCAGTATTTT.

This chain joins TRBV12-5 and TRBJ1-2; TRBD1 agrees at 7 bases. This CDR3 contains 14 residues. Germline CDR1 LGHNT, CDR2 FRNRAP. V was pared by 6 bases and J by 1 base, with 5 bases of the junction left unmatched. The CDR3 sequence: CASGTGQVNYGYTF. In DNA, the CDR3 is TGTGCTAGTGGCACTGGACAGGTTAACTATGGCTACACCTTC.

V usage is TRBV7-2 and J usage is TRBJ2-7; 7 nucleotides agree with TRBD2. This CDR3 region has 12 residues. Losses at the gene ends were 1 base for V and 13 bases for J; bases not matched to a gene: 7. In germline, CDR1 is SGHTA, CDR2 FQGNSA. The CDR3 is CASSLGGGWFYF. The CDR3 region has the DNA TGTGCCAGCAGCTTAGGGGGGGGGTGGTTCTACTTC.

The chain joins TRBV2 to TRBJ1-6; D ambiguous. The V end lost 7 bases, the J end lost 7 bases, and 11 bases lay between the germline ends. The CDR3 has 13 amino acids. CDR1 and CDR2 (germline): SNHLY, FYNNEI. The CDR3 loop is CASKSRENSPLHF. The CDR3 DNA sequence: TGTGCCAGCAAGAGCCGGGAGAATTCACCCCTCCACTTT.

The chain couples TRBV9 to TRBJ2-7, with 7 positions matching TRBD2. The CDR3 loop spans 15 amino acids. V lost 4 bases and J lost 3; bases outside the gene matches: 10. Per germline, CDR1 SGDLS and CDR2 YYNGEE. DNA of the CDR3: TGTGCCAGCAGCCCGAGGAGGGAGGGGAACTACGAGCAGTACTTC. Amino acid sequence: CASSPRREGNYEQYF. Full variable domain (remainder filled in from reference TRBV9 and TRBJ2-7): DSGVTQTPKHLITATGQRVTLRCSPRSGDLSVYWYQQSLDQGLQFLIQYYNGEERAKGNILERFSAQQFPDLHSELNLSSLELGDSALYFCASSPRREGNYEQYFGPGTRLTVT.

V usage is TRBV7-2 and J usage is TRBJ1-3; the D gene is possibly TRBD1 (6 bases). Germline V gives CDR1 SGHTA, CDR2 FQGNSA. This CDR3 has 14 residues. Trimming removed 2 bases from V and 2 bases from J, with 7 bases in between. The CDR3 reads CASSLQGTGNTIYF. CDR3 nucleotides: TGTGCCAGCAGCTTACAGGGGACTGGAAACACCATATATTTT.

This chain connects TRBV6-6 to TRBJ2-7; a possible D gene is TRBD2 (6 bases). CDR1 is MNHNY, CDR2 SVGAGI, per germline (reference sequence). V was trimmed by 7 bases and J by 1 base, leaving 14 bases between them. The CDR3 contains 14 residues. CDR3 coding DNA: TGTGCCAGCACCTCCGGAGGGGTATCCTACGAGCAGTACTTC. Amino acids: CASTSGGVSYEQYF.

The chain recombines TRBV5-1 with TRBJ1-6, with no clear D. Per germline, CDR1 SGHRS and CDR2 YFSETQ. This CDR3 has 18 amino acids. Trimming left V 0 bases short and J 0 bases short, with 13 bases between. In nucleotides, the CDR3 is TGCGCCAGCAGCTTGGCGGGAGGGAAGGGCTCCTATAATTCACCCCTCCACTTT. It is translated as CASSLAGGKGSYNSPLHF.

This chain joins TRBV6-5 and TRBJ2-6; no definite D call. Trimming took off 2 bases at V and 4 bases at J, with 9 bases between the two ends. This CDR3 is built from 15 residues. Germline CDR1 and CDR2: MNHEY and SVGAGI. CDR3 nucleotides: TGTGCCAGCAGTTACCGGGTGGCCGGGGCCAACGTCCTGACTTTC. This encodes CASSYRVAGANVLTF.

This clone was seen a few times. The genes are TRBV28 and TRBJ1-5; D ambiguous. Trimming took 2 bases from V and 3 from J, leaving 11 bases between them. CDR1 MDHEN and CDR2 SYDVKM come from the germline V gene. The CDR3 runs to 15 residues. In DNA, the CDR3 is TGTGCCAGCAGTTTAATAGGCCAGATCAATCAGCCCCAGCATTTT. It yields the protein CASSLIGQINQPQHF.